These 17 T cell receptor beta chains were sequenced from one sample in a study of T cell repertoires in cytomegalovirus infection. TCRdb analysed the reads with MiXCR anew, one entry per CDR3 protein. The sample lists approximately 990,000 distinct CDR3 sequences; approximately 31% were seen once. These TCRs are of unknown antigen specificity. The starting material was cultured CD8+ T cells from PBMCs, obtained from culture after CMV antigen stimulation. These receptors were collected from a human donor in good health (CMV status not recorded). Some clones in this sample may be carry-over from other donors' samples.

This chain joins TRBV4-3 and TRBJ1-4; D call uncertain. This CDR3 comprises 14 residues. V lost 3 bases and J lost 5, with 10 bases in between. Germline V CDR1 and CDR2: LGHNA, YSLEER. The CDR3 DNA is TGCGCCAGCAGCCAGAGGCGCCTCAATGAAAAACTGTTTTTT. As protein: CASSQRRLNEKLFF.

The chain joins TRBV6-1 to TRBJ2-3, with D perhaps given as TRBD1 or TRBD2 (6 bases each). The length of the CDR3 is 15 residues. Per germline, CDR1 MNHNS and CDR2 SASEGT. The V end lost 5 bases, the J end lost 3 bases, and 15 bases lay between the germline ends. The DNA for the CDR3 is TGTGCCAGCAGTCCCGTAGGGGGGAGGACAGATACGCAGTATTTT. Translating it yields CASSPVGGRTDTQYF.

This clonotype was counted only a few times. DNA of the CDR3: TGTGCCAGCAGTTCAAAGGACAGGGGATATGAACTGTTTTTT. Protein: CASSSKDRGYELFF. The J gene is TRBJ1-4, the V gene TRBV7-3, with 9 bases fitting TRBD1. The germline gives CDR1 SGHTA, CDR2 FQGTGA. V gave up 6 bases and J gave up 12 bases; unmatched junction bases: 11. This CDR3 contains 14 residues.

The chain employs TRBV20-1 and TRBJ1-1; D call uncertain. Trimming shortened V by 3 bases and J by 5 bases, and 13 bases separated the two germline ends. Germline assignment: CDR1 DFQATT and CDR2 SNEGSKA (reference sequence). The length of the CDR3 is 13 residues. The CDR3 region has the DNA TGCAGTGCTAGCCAGGCAGGTCTAACTGAAGCTTTCTTT. This sequence encodes CSASQAGLTEAFF.

The rearrangement uses TRBV6-1 and TRBJ2-1, with 11 bases lining up with TRBD2. Unmatched junction bases numbered 14, after V lost 8 bases and J lost 8 bases. Germline V gene lookup returns CDR1 MNHNS and CDR2 SASEGT. The length of the CDR3 is 16 residues. The CDR3 coding sequence is TGTGCCAGCGCACTAGCGGGGGAGCGTCTTTTCGATGAGCAGTTCTTC. It is translated as CASALAGERLFDEQFF.

There are a few counts of this clonotype. The chain has TRBV2 and TRBJ2-3, with 7 bases aligning to TRBD2. The V gene's germline CDR1 is SNHLY and CDR2 FYNNEI. Unmatched junction bases numbered 5, after V lost 9 bases and J lost 2 bases. The CDR3 totals 13 residues. The CDR3 loop reads CARQSGDTDTQYF. DNA for the CDR3: TGTGCCAGACAAAGCGGGGACACAGATACGCAGTATTTT.

This clonotype was counted a single time. The V gene is TRBV29-1, the J gene TRBJ1-2, with D perhaps TRBD1 (6 bases). This CDR3 has 9 amino acids. CDR1 and CDR2 (germline): SQVTM, ANQGSEA. Between the trimmed V and J ends, which lost 8 bases and 13 bases, there was a span of 14 bases. The CDR3 spells CSTGQPLTF. DNA for the CDR3: TGCAGCACCGGACAGCCCCTCACCTTC.

On this clonotype itself: One base away lies a much larger clone, so this may be a sequencing read error. This chain connects TRBV7-6 to TRBJ2-1; 9 bases are shared with TRBD2. The germline V gene has CDR1 SGHVS and CDR2 FNYEAQ. This CDR3 is built from 16 residues. The V and J ends lost 5 bases and 6 bases, in that order; junction bases with no gene match: 11. The CDR3 nucleotides read TGTGCCAGCAGCCAAGTGGGCGGGGGGGTCCCCAATGAGCAGTTCTTC. Translated, it gives CASSQVGGGVPNEQFF.

V gene TRBV5-4 combines with J gene TRBJ1-2, with D perhaps matching TRBD1 (5 bases). Trimming removed 0 bases at V and 4 bases at J, with 13 bases between. Germline loops: CDR1 SGHNT, CDR2 YYREEE (reference sequence). CDR3 length equals 15 residues. The DNA of the CDR3 is TGTGCCAGCAGCTTGGCCCAAAGACAGTCCTATGGCTACACCTTC. Its protein is CASSLAQRQSYGYTF.

This clonotype was seen ten or more times. The chain links TRBV7-2 to TRBJ1-3; D is undetermined. CDR3 length: 15 residues. Germline CDR1 is SGHTA and CDR2 is FQGNSA. Between the trimmed V and J ends, which lost 1 base and 0 bases, there was a span of 7 bases. The CDR3 sequence: CASSLGLPSGNTIYF. DNA for the CDR3: TGTGCCAGCAGCTTAGGACTGCCCTCTGGAAACACCATATATTTT.

This clonotype was observed a few times. This chain connects TRBV7-9 to TRBJ2-4; D not certain. V lost 1 base and J 7 bases, leaving 5 bases between the germline ends. Germline CDR1 reads SEHNR; CDR2 reads FQNEAQ (reference sequence). CDR3 length: 12 amino acids. CDR3 DNA: TGTGCCAGCAGCTTAGGTTGGAACATTCAGTACTTC. As protein: CASSLGWNIQYF.

This clonotype has only a few counts. The chain joins TRBV4-1 to TRBJ1-2, with a weak D call TRBD1 (6 bases). Trimming stripped 3 bases from V and 4 bases from J, with 15 bases between. CDR1 and CDR2 (germline): MGHRA, YSYEKL. The CDR3 loop spans 15 amino acids. The CDR3: CASSQGQGTLYGYTF. The CDR3 DNA is TGCGCCAGCAGCCAGGGCCAGGGGACTCTCTATGGCTACACCTTC.

As to this clonotype: With a much larger clone just one base away, this may be a read error. J is TRBJ2-1 and V is TRBV7-9, with D uncertain. Looked up from germline, CDR1 is SEHNR and CDR2 is FQNEAQ (reference sequence). Deletions cut 5 bases from V and 8 bases from J, with 10 bases between. The CDR3 extends over 12 amino acids. CDR3 DNA: TGTGCCAGCAGCCGCCCCGTGGATGAGCAGTTCTTC. Translated, it gives CASSRPVDEQFF.

This clonotype was seen ten or more times. This chain uses TRBV10-3 with TRBJ1-3, with D possibly being TRBD1 (6 bases). Germline values: CDR1 ENHRY, CDR2 SYGVKD. V was pared by 7 bases and J by 1 base, with 14 bases between. The length of the CDR3 is 15 residues. The CDR3 loop reads CAITGNRDSGNTIYF. CDR3 bases: TGTGCCATCACGGGAAACAGGGATTCTGGAAACACCATATATTTT.

This clonotype came up many times. This rearrangement joins TRBV7-2 to TRBJ2-7, with a tentative D call TRBD2 (5 bases). Trimming removed 5 bases at V and 3 bases at J, with 20 bases between. The CDR3 totals 16 residues. In germline, CDR1 is SGHTA, CDR2 FQGNSA. The CDR3 sequence is CASSPRFRGSLYEQYF. The CDR3 coding sequence is TGTGCCAGCAGCCCTCGGTTCCGAGGGAGTCTCTACGAGCAGTACTTC. The full variable domain, with the rest looked up from reference TRBV7-2 and TRBJ2-7, is GAGVSQSPSNKVTEKGKDVELRCDPISGHTALYWYRQSLGQGLEFLIYFQGNSAPDKSGLPSDRFSAERTGGSVSTLTIQRTQQEDSAVYLCASSPRFRGSLYEQYFGPGTRLTVT.

The genes are TRBV18 and TRBJ2-1, with a possible D match to TRBD2 (7 bases). Germline CDR1 and CDR2: KGHSH and LQKENI. V gave up 3 bases and J gave up 6 bases, with 15 bases separating them. This CDR3 comprises 15 residues. In DNA form, the CDR3 reads TGTGCCAGCTCACCGGGGGGGCGCCCCGGCAATGAGCAGTTCTTC. It is translated as CASSPGGRPGNEQFF.

The genes are TRBV20-1 and TRBJ2-7, with 7 bases lining up with TRBD1. This CDR3 contains 14 residues. The germline CDR1 and CDR2 sequences are DFQATT and SNEGSKA (reference sequence). V dropped 0 bases and J dropped 2; count of bases not matched to a gene: 4. CDR3 residues: CSARDFDRAYEQYF. In DNA, the CDR3 is TGCAGTGCTAGAGACTTCGACAGGGCCTACGAGCAGTACTTC.